The rows below give T cell receptor beta chains drawn from one sample of a study of shared clonotypes between healthy human individuals. This table comes from immunoSEQ multiplex PCR, and its TCRdb copy is limited to in-frame clones, with some not included. This sample yields 760,000 or so clones, of which about 97% are seen a single time; about 0.21% belongs to the top ten. Sequencing was done on a sample of naive CD8+ T cells sorted from blood. These receptors all come from a man aged 25-45 years in good health. CDR3s include the opening cysteine and the closing phenylalanine or tryptophan. D genes are given only for firm matches. Clone size, where shown, is once, few, many, or a class for clones that have expanded.

clone_size j_call cdr3_length v_call d_call cdr3_aa cdr3_nt
. TRBJ2-7 16 TRBV2 TRBD1 CASSVPTGTGGYEQYF TGTGCCAGCAGTGTTCCTACTGGGACAGGGGGTTACGAGCAGTACTTC
. TRBJ2-1 16 TRBV2 . CASIRKGQGSYNEQFF TGTGCCAGCATTAGGAAGGGGCAGGGGTCCTACAATGAGCAGTTCTTC
. TRBJ2-3 16 TRBV7-9 . CASSSLSGTRADTQYF TGTGCCAGCAGCTCTTTGTCGGGCACGAGAGCAGATACGCAGTATTTT
. TRBJ2-7 12 TRBV7-9 . CASSDDTYEQYF TGTGCCAGCAGCGATGACACTTACGAGCAGTACTTC
. TRBJ2-7 16 TRBV28 . CASIPLGTPSSYEQYF TGTGCCAGCATTCCGCTGGGGACCCCGAGCTCCTACGAGCAGTACTTC
. TRBJ2-1 13 TRBV27 . CASSPMVYNEQFF TGTGCCAGCAGTCCGATGGTCTACAATGAGCAGTTCTTC
once TRBJ2-2 14 TRBV9 . CASTSRTNTGELFF TGTGCCAGCACTAGCAGAACGAACACCGGGGAGCTGTTTTTT
once TRBJ1-5 13 TRBV6-5 TRBD1 CASGDSYNQPQHF TGTGCCAGCGGGGACAGCTATAATCAGCCCCAGCATTTT
. TRBJ1-1 13 TRBV14 . CASSPQGGIEAFF TGTGCCAGCAGCCCCCAAGGGGGTATTGAAGCTTTCTTT
. TRBJ1-5 15 TRBV4-1 TRBD1 CASRTEDRVAEPQHF TGCGCCAGCAGAACAGAGGACAGGGTGGCTGAGCCCCAGCATTTT
. TRBJ2-7 14 TRBV5-1 . CASSERRESYEQYF TGCGCCAGCAGTGAGCGCAGGGAGTCCTACGAGCAGTACTTC